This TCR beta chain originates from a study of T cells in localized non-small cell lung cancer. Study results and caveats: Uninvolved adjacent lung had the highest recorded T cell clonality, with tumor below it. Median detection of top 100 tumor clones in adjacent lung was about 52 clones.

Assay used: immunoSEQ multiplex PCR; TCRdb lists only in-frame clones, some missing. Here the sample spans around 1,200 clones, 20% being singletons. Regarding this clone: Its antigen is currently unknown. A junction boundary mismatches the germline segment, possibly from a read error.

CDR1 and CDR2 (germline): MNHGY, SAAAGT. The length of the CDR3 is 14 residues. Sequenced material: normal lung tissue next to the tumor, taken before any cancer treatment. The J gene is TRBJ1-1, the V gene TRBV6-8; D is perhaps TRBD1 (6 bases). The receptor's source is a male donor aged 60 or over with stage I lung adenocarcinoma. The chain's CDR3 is CAISPGAVNTEAFF. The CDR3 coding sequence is TGTGCCATCAGTCCAGGGGCGGTGAACACTGAAGCTTTCTTT.